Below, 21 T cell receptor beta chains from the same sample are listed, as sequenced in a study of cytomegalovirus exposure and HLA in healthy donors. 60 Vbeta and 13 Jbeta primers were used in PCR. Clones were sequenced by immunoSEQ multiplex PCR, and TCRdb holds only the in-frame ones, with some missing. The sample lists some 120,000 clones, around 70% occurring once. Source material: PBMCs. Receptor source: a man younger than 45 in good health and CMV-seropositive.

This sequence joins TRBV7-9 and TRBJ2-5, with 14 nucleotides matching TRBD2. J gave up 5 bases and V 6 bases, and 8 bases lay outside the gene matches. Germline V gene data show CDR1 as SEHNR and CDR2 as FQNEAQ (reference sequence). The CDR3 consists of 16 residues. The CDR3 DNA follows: TGTGCCAGCAGAGGGACTAGCGGGAGTGCTTGGGAGACCCAGTACTTC. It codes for CASRGTSGSAWETQYF.

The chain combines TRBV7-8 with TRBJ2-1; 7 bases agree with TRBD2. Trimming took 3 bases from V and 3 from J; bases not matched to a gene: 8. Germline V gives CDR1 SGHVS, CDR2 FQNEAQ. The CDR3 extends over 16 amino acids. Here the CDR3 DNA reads TGTGCCAGCAGCTTCTTGGTGGGAGGGAGCTACAATGAGCAGTTCTTC. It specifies CASSFLVGGSYNEQFF.

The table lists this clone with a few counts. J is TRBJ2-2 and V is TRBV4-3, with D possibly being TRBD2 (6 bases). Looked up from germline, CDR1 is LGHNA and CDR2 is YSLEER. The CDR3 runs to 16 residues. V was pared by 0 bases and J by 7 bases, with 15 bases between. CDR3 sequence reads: CASSQDISGEGGELFF. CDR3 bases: TGCGCCAGCAGCCAAGATATTTCGGGAGAGGGCGGGGAGCTGTTTTTT.

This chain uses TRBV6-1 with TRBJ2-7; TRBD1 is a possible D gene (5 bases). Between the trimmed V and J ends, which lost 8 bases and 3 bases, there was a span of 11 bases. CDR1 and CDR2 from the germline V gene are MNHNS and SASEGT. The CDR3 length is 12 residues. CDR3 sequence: CASGARLYEQYF. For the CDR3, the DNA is TGTGCCAGCGGGGCCAGGCTCTACGAGCAGTACTTC.

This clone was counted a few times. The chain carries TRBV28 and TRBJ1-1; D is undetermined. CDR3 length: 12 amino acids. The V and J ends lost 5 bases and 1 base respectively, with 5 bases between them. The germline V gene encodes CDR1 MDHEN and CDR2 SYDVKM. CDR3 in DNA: TGTGCCAGCAGTCTCGGGAACACTGAAGCTTTCTTT. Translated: CASSLGNTEAFF.

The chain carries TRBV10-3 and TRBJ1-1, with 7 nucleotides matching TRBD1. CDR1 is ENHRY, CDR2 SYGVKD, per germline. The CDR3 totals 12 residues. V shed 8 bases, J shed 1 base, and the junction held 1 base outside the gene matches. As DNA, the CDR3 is TGTGCCATCCAGGGGGGGAACACTGAAGCTTTCTTT. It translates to CAIQGGNTEAFF.

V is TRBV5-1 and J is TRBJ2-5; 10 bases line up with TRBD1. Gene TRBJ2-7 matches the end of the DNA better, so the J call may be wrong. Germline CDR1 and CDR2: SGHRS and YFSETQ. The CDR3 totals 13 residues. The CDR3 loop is CASSRDRGYEQYF. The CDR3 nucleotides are TGCGCCAGCAGCCGGGACAGGGGCTACGAGCAGTACTTC.

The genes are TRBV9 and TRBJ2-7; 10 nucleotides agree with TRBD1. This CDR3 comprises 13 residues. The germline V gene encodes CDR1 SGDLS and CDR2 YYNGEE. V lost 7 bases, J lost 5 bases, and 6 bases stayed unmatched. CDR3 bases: TGTGCCAGCGCGGGACAGGGGCGAAACGAGCAGTACTTC. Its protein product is CASAGQGRNEQYF.

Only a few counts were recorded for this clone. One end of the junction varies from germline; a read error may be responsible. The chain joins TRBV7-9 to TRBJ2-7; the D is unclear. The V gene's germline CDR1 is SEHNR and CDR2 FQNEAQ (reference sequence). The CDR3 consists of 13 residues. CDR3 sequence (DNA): TGTTCCAGCAGCTTTGAGTTACGCTACGAGCAGTACTTC. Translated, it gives CSSSFELRYEQYF.

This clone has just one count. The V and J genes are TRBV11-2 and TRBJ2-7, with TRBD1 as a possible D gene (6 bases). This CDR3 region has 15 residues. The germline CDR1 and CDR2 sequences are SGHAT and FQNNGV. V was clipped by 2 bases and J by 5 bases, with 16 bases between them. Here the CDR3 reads CASSLLRTAPDEQYF. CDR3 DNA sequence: TGTGCCAGCAGCTTATTGCGGACAGCCCCCGACGAGCAGTACTTC.

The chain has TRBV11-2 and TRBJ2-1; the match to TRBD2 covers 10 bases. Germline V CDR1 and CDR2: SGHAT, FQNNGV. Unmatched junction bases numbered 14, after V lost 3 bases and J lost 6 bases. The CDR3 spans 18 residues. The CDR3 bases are TGTGCCAGCAGCTTGACGTCAAACCACCGGACTAGCGGCAATGAGCAGTTCTTC. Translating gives CASSLTSNHRTSGNEQFF.

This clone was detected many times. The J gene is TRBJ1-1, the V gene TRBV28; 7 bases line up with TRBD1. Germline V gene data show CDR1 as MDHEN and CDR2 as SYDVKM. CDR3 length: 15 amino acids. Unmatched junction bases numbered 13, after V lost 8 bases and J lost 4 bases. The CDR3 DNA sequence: TGTGCCAGCCGAACCGCCGGGACAGTCCTCACTGAAGCTTTCTTT. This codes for CASRTAGTVLTEAFF.

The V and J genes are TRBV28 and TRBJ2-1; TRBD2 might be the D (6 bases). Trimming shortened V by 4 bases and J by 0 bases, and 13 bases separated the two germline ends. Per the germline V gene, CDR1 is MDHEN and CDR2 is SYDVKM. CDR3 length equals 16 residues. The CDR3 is CASSSPSASSYNEQFF. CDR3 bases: TGTGCCAGCAGTTCCCCTAGCGCCAGCTCCTACAATGAGCAGTTCTTC.

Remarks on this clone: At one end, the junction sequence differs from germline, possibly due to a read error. Here the CDR3 DNA reads TGCGCCAGCAGTTTGGGGGACAGGGGACCTTGGAACACTGAAGCTTTCTTT. This sequence encodes CASSLGDRGPWNTEAFF. The rearrangement links TRBV5-1 to TRBJ1-1; 10 bases align to TRBD1. The CDR3 extends over 17 amino acids. CDR1 and CDR2 (germline): SGHRS, YFSETQ.

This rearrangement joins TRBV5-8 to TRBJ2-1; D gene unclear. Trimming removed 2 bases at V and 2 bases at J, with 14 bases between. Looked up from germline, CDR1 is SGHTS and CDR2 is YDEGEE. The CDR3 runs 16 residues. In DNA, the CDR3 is TGTGCCAGCAGCTTTCTTGGCGAGGCGGCCTACAATGAGCAGTTCTTC. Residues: CASSFLGEAAYNEQFF.

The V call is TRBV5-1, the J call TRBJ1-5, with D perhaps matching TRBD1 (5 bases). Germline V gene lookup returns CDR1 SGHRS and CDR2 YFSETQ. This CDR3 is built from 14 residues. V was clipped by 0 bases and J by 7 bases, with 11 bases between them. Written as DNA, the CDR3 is TGCGCCAGCAGCTTGGATGCGGGGCTACAGCCCCAGCATTTT. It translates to CASSLDAGLQPQHF.

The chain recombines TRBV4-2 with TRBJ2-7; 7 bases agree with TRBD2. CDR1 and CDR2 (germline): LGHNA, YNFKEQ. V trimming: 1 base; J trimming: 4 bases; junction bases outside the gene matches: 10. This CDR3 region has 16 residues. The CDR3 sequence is CASSQGWLAEPYEQYF. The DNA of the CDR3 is TGTGCCAGCAGCCAAGGTTGGCTAGCGGAGCCTTACGAGCAGTACTTC.

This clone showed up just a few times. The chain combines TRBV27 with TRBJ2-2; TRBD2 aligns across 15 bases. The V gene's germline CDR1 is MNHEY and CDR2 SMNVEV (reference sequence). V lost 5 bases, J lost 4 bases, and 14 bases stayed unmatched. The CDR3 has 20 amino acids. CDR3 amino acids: CASSPTLGLAGGHTTGELFF. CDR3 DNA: TGTGCCAGCAGTCCAACATTGGGACTAGCGGGAGGCCATACCACCGGGGAGCTGTTTTTT.

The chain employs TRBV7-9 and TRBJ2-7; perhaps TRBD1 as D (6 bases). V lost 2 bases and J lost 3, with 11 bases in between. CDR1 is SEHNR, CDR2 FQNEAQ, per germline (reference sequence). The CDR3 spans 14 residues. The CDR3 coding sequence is TGTGCCAGCAGCTTATTTACCAGGGGCTACGAGCAGTACTTC. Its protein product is CASSLFTRGYEQYF.

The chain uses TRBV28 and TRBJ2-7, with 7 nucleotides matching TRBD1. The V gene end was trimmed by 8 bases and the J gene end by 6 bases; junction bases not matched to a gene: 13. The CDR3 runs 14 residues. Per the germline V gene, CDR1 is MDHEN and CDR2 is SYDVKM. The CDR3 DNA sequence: TGTGCCAGCCTACTTGACAGGGAGTCGGGCGAGCAGTACTTC. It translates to CASLLDRESGEQYF.

The CDR3 sequence is CSVARALKYQETQYF. The CDR3 region has the DNA TGCAGCGTTGCGCGGGCACTGAAGTACCAAGAGACCCAGTACTTC. This chain joins TRBV29-1 and TRBJ2-5; maybe TRBD2 (5 bases). Trimming removed 4 bases from V and 0 bases from J, with 15 bases in between. The CDR3 totals 15 residues. From germline, CDR1 is SQVTM and CDR2 ANQGSEA.